These 5 T cell receptor beta chains originate from one sample sequenced in a study of blood T cell repertoires in COVID-19. Here immunoSEQ multiplex PCR was the method, and the copy in TCRdb shows in-frame clones only, minus some. The sample lists around 140,000 clones, roughly 86% occurring once. What was sequenced was peripheral blood. The receptor set was obtained from a human donor with acute or convalescent COVID-19. The donor label of this sample is uncertain.

In DNA form, the CDR3 reads TGTGCCAGCAGCCAAGATAGAGCAACTAATGAAAAACTGTTTTTT. The encoded protein is CASSQDRATNEKLFF. The rearrangement uses TRBV4-2 and TRBJ1-4; D remains unclear. The germline V gene encodes CDR1 LGHNA and CDR2 YNFKEQ. The ends were cut back, 0 bases at V and 0 bases at J, with 5 bases in the middle. The CDR3 loop spans 15 amino acids.

The chain has TRBV2 and TRBJ1-2, with TRBD1 as a possible D gene (6 bases). CDR1 and CDR2 from the germline V gene are SNHLY and FYNNEI. V lost 4 bases and J lost 5, with 14 bases in between. CDR3 length: 14 residues. CDR3 residues: CASSVEQGGYGYTF. Here the CDR3 DNA reads TGTGCCAGCAGTGTGGAACAGGGAGGGTATGGCTACACCTTC.

Many counts were recorded for this clone. CDR3 bases: TGTGCCAGTAGTCGCGGACTAGCGGGGGGCCTACCCACCGGGGAGCTGTTTTTT. Translation gives CASSRGLAGGLPTGELFF. V and J are TRBV19 and TRBJ2-2, with 14 bases aligning to TRBD2. Per germline, CDR1 LNHDA and CDR2 SQIVND (reference sequence). The CDR3 extends over 18 amino acids. V lost 5 bases, J lost 4 bases, and 9 bases stayed unmatched.

The table lists this clone with a few counts. The chain carries TRBV6-5 and TRBJ1-5; no reliable D call. The CDR3 contains 13 residues. The germline V gene has CDR1 MNHEY and CDR2 SVGAGI. Trimming pared 10 bases from V and 1 base from J, leaving 11 bases between. CDR3 in DNA: TGTGCCACCAACATGCGGAGCAATCAGCCCCAGCATTTT. It translates to CATNMRSNQPQHF.

V and J are TRBV25-1 and TRBJ2-1; D possibly corresponds to TRBD1 (5 bases). V was trimmed by 6 bases and J by 4 bases, leaving 22 bases between them. The CDR3 runs to 17 residues. Germline CDR1 MGHDK, CDR2 SYGVNS. CDR3 region: CASSAPPGQRTYNEQFF. The CDR3 DNA is TGTGCCAGCAGCGCCCCGCCCGGACAAAGGACGTACAATGAGCAGTTCTTC.